The following is a T cell receptor beta chain sequence with its context. Its antigen is as yet unknown. Clones were sequenced by immunoSEQ multiplex PCR, and TCRdb holds only the in-frame ones, with some missing. Of fewer than 35,000 clones in the sample, roughly three quarters were seen once. Time point defined: week 35, safety follow-up. In every dose of vaccine, 300 ug of mutant IDH1 20-mer peptide was given alongside topical imiquimod. The astrocytomas were IDH1-mutant, ATRX-negative, and WHO grade 3 or 4. This specimen belongs to a study of a mutant IDH1 vaccine in newly diagnosed glioma. Study in general: Commencement of vaccination occurred 4-6 weeks following radiotherapy alone, or concurrently with temozolomide cycles.

This CDR3 is 15 amino acids long. Germline lookup yields CDR1 KGHSH and CDR2 LQKENI. Trimming took 3 bases from V and 9 from J; bases not matched to a gene: 3. The V gene is TRBV18, the J gene TRBJ2-1; 15 nucleotides agree with TRBD2. Sequencing used PBMCs, obtained from a glioma patient whose treatment included an IDH1 peptide vaccine. This sequence was found in a woman aged 40-49 years with glioma. This CDR3 reads CASSPGLAGGREQFF. The CDR3 DNA reads as TGTGCCAGCTCACCCGGACTAGCGGGGGGGCGTGAGCAGTTCTTC.